Listed below are T cell receptor beta chains from one sample, sequenced in a study of blood T cell repertoires in COVID-19. Assay: immunoSEQ multiplex PCR; the TCRdb copy retains only in-frame clones and omits some. In the table there are fewer than 300,000 clones, around 87% of which are singletons. What was sequenced was peripheral blood. The receptors were sampled from a woman in her forties or fifties with acute or convalescent COVID-19. The CDR3 runs from the conserved cysteine through the conserved F or W. Each record gives: D gene, clone size, J gene, V gene, CDR3 DNA, CDR3 protein. The D gene is left open where the match is weak. Only part of the rows carry a size: once, few, many, or a class if the clone is expanded.

TRBD2,NA,TRBJ2-1,TRBV27,TGTGCCAGCAGTGGATACAGCGGGAGGGCCGCCTACAATGAGCAGTTCTTC,CASSGYSGRAAYNEQFF
NA,once,TRBJ1-4,TRBV18,TGTGCCAGCTCACCTGAGAATGAAAAACTGTTTTTT,CASSPENEKLFF
NA,NA,TRBJ1-1,TRBV28,TGTGCCAGCAGTTTAACGCAGGTGCCTGAAGCTTTCTTT,CASSLTQVPEAFF
NA,NA,TRBJ1-2,TRBV2,TGTGCCAGCAGTGTGGGGAGAGGCTACACCTTC,CASSVGRGYTF
TRBD2,NA,TRBJ2-1,TRBV5-1,TGCGCCAGCAGCTTGGAACTAGCGGGAGTTAAGGAGCAGTTCTTC,CASSLELAGVKEQFF
NA,NA,TRBJ2-2,TRBV7-6,TGTGCCAGCAGCTTAGGGAAAGGACGGGGGAGCGGGGAGCTGTTTTTT,CASSLGKGRGSGELFF
TRBD1,NA,TRBJ2-5,TRBV28,TGTGCCAGCAGTTGGGACAGGGATCAAGAGACCCAGTACTTC,CASSWDRDQETQYF
NA,NA,TRBJ2-3,TRBV7-8,TGTGCCAGCAGCTTAATTAGAACTAGGCGGACAGATACGCAGTATTTT,CASSLIRTRRTDTQYF
NA,once,TRBJ2-3,TRBV7-2,TGTGCCAGCAGCTTGGCTAGCGGCACAGATACGCAGTATTTT,CASSLASGTDTQYF
TRBD1,NA,TRBJ1-5,TRBV5-5,TGTGCCAGCAGCTCTGGACAGGGGACTCAGCCCCAGCATTTT,CASSSGQGTQPQHF
NA,NA,TRBJ1-1,TRBV6-6,TGTGCCAGCAGTCACACACCAGACACTGAAGCTTTCTTT,CASSHTPDTEAFF
NA,NA,TRBJ1-2,TRBV29-1,TGCAGCGTTGACACAGGGCACAACTATGGCTACACCTTC,CSVDTGHNYGYTF
NA,once,TRBJ2-5,TRBV7-2,TGTGCCAGCAGCTTAGTACAGCAAGAGACCCAGTACTTC,CASSLVQQETQYF
TRBD1,NA,TRBJ2-7,TRBV4-3,TGCGCCAGCAGCCATCACCGGGACAGGTCCTCCTACGAGCAGTACTTC,CASSHHRDRSSYEQYF
NA,NA,TRBJ1-3,TRBV5-4,TGTGCCAGCGAAGAAGACAGAACTGGAAACACCATATATTTT,CASEEDRTGNTIYF
NA,NA,TRBJ2-1,TRBV18,TGTGCCAGCTCACCACCAGCGGTCTCCTACAATGAGCAGTTCTTC,CASSPPAVSYNEQFF
NA,NA,TRBJ2-2,TRBV24-1,TGTGCCACCATGTACGCGGGACCTACGAACACCGGGGAGCTGTTTTTT,CATMYAGPTNTGELFF
NA,NA,TRBJ2-1,TRBV10-3,TGTGCCATCAGTCGCTCGGACTTTACCCTCAATGAGCAGTTCTTC,CAISRSDFTLNEQFF
TRBD2,NA,TRBJ2-7,TRBV5-1,TGCGCCAGCAGCACCGGGGAACTAGCGGGAGTACACGAGCAGTACTTC,CASSTGELAGVHEQYF
TRBD1,NA,TRBJ2-1,TRBV24-1,TGTGCCACCAGTGATTCTAGGACAGGATTATACAATGAGCAGTTCTTC,CATSDSRTGLYNEQFF
NA,NA,TRBJ2-2,TRBV5-3,TGTGCCAGAAGCTTTTGTCTCGGTTGGACCGGGGAGCTGTTTTTT,CARSFCLGWTGELFF
TRBD2,NA,TRBJ2-5,TRBV5-1,TGCGCCAGCAGCTTGAGGCGGGAGCGAGAGACCCAGTACTTC,CASSLRRERETQYF
TRBD1,NA,TRBJ1-1,TRBV4-2,TGTGCCAGCAGCCAAGACGCGACAGGGTTCACTGAAGCTTTCTTT,CASSQDATGFTEAFF
NA,NA,TRBJ1-2,TRBV7-2,TGTGCCAGCAGCTTAGCGGGCAGGCGATATGGCTACACCTTC,CASSLAGRRYGYTF
NA,once,TRBJ2-2,TRBV5-1,TGCGCCAGCAGCTGGGCCCCGAACACCGGGGAGCTGTTTTTT,CASSWAPNTGELFF
NA,NA,TRBJ2-3,TRBV5-1,TGCGCCAGCAGCTTGGTAGGGCGGGCAAGCACAGATACGCAGTATTTT,CASSLVGRASTDTQYF
NA,once,TRBJ1-2,TRBV5-6,TGTGCCAGCAGCTCCCCCGGAATGGAGGACTATGGCTACACCTTC,CASSSPGMEDYGYTF
TRBD1,NA,TRBJ2-7,TRBV4-2,TGTGCCAGCAGCCGGGACAGAACTTCCTACGAGCAGTACTTC,CASSRDRTSYEQYF
NA,few,TRBJ2-1,TRBV9,TGTGCCAGCAGCGTAGCTGACAATGAGCAGTTCTTC,CASSVADNEQFF
TRBD1,NA,TRBJ1-3,TRBV20-1,TGCAGTGCTAGTCAGGGGGCCGGGGGTGGAAACACCATATATTTT,CSASQGAGGGNTIYF